This TCR beta chain came from a study of neoadjuvant anti-PD-1 for oral cavity cancer. Across the whole study: Around day 43, patients without progression received a fourth nivolumab dose before surgery.

V was clipped by 5 bases and J by 2 bases; unmatched bases: 4. The CDR3 totals 14 residues. Germline assignment: CDR1 LNHDA and CDR2 SQIVND (reference sequence). Analysis of PBMCs was direct, with no culture step. For this clone: Its antigen is not identified.

Profiling relied on immunoSEQ multiplex PCR, and the TCRdb table lists in-frame clones only, not all of them. This table holds 65,000 to 95,000 clones, approximately 84% found once. Notes on the study in general: Treg/Th17 ratio rose with pretreatment blood and fell with post-treatment tumor TCRbeta clonality.

The source is a person aged 40 to 85 with oral cavity squamous cell carcinoma. The chain links TRBV19 to TRBJ1-1; TRBD1 agrees at 8 bases. Sample: PBMCs, taken before nivolumab (anti-PD-1) treatment. The CDR3 DNA follows: TGTGCCAGTAGTTTTGGACAGGGCAACACTGAAGCTTTCTTT. Residues: CASSFGQGNTEAFF. Full variable domain (remainder filled in from reference TRBV19 and TRBJ1-1): DGGITQSPKYLFRKEGQNVTLSCEQNLNHDAMYWYRQDPGQGLRLIYYSQIVNDFQKGDIAEGYSVSREKKESFPLTVTSAQKNPTAFYLCASSFGQGNTEAFFGQGTRLTVV.